These T cell receptor beta chains were read from a single sample in a study of tumor and adjacent non-tumor tissue in lung cancer. TCRdb reprocessed the multiplex PCR reads with MiXCR, giving one entry per CDR3 protein. The table records roughly 66,000 distinct CDR3 sequences, around 73% of them present only once. Input material: lung tumor tissue. The receptors here all came from a man aged 55 to 70 with non-small cell lung cancer. Each CDR3 is given with its conserved first and last residue. A D gene is named only where the DNA matches it firmly. Some rows have no size entry. The others give once, few or many, or a class for an expanded clone.

v_gene	abundance	d_gene	j_gene	CDR3nt	CDR3aa
TRBV28	-	-	TRBJ1-3	TGTGCCAGCAGTGCCCACCCGGAGGTGGCCGGAAACACCATATATTTT	CASSAHPEVAGNTIYF
TRBV29-1	-	TRBD2	TRBJ2-3	TGCAGCGTTACCGGGACTAGCGTGAGCGATACGCAGTATTTT	CSVTGTSVSDTQYF
TRBV7-9	-	-	TRBJ2-2	TGTGCCAGCAGCTTAGGTCAATTTAACACCGGGGAGCTGTTTTTT	CASSLGQFNTGELFF
TRBV10-3	-	-	TRBJ1-5	TGTGCCATCAGTACCGTAACAGGGAATCAGCCACAGCATTTT	CAISTVTGNQPQHF
TRBV5-5	-	-	TRBJ2-7	TGTGCCAGCAGCTTAGAGACAGTTTCCTACGTGCAGTACTTC	CASSLETVSYVQYF
TRBV29-1	-	TRBD1	TRBJ2-7	TGCAGCGTCAGCGCCGGGACAGGCTACAAGGAGCAGTACTTC	CSVSAGTGYKEQYF
TRBV10-3	many	-	TRBJ2-2	TGTGCCATCAGTGAGTCGAGGCGGACGAACACCGGGGAGCTGTTTTTT	CAISESRRTNTGELFF
TRBV29-1	-	-	TRBJ1-1	-	CSLHFGENTEAFF
TRBV20-1	-	-	TRBJ2-7	TGCAGTGCTAGAGACTCCCTCTCGAGCGACCGCTCCTACGAGCAGTACTTC	CSARDSLSSDRSYEQYF
TRBV6-2/TRBV6-3	-	-	TRBJ2-7	TGTGCCCGCAGTTCCCGTGACACTAGCTCCTACGAGCAGTACTTC	CARSSRDTSSYEQYF
TRBV24-1	many	TRBD2	TRBJ2-1	TGTGCCACCAGTGATGTCGGGACTAGCGGGAAAAATGAGCAGTTCTTC	CATSDVGTSGKNEQFF
TRBV10-3	-	TRBD2	TRBJ2-6	TGTGCCATCAGTGAACGTGGGGCTAGCGGGAGGGACTCTGGGGCAAAAGTCCTGACTTTC	CAISERGASGRDSGAKVLTF
TRBV5-4	many	TRBD2	TRBJ2-2	TGTGCCAGCAGCTTGGGAGGGAGGGGCACCGGGGAGCTGTTTTTT	CASSLGGRGTGELFF
TRBV6-6	-	-	TRBJ1-2	TGTGCAAGCAGTTTACAGGATAGATATGGATACACCTTC	CASSLQDRYGYTF
TRBV20-1	-	-	TRBJ2-3	TGCAATGCCCTTTTCTGGGTACACACAGATACGCAGTATTTT	CNALFWVHTDTQYF
TRBV24-1	-	-	TRBJ1-2	TGTGCCACCAGTGATCCCAGGGTTTCGGGACTTGGCTACACCTTC	CATSDPRVSGLGYTF
TRBV10-2	few	-	TRBJ2-7	TGCGCCAGCAATGGCGGCAGGGGTAACGAGCAGTACTTC	CASNGGRGNEQYF
TRBV28	-	TRBD2	TRBJ2-3	TGTGCCAGCAGTCCTAGCGGAAGCACAGATACGCAGTATTTT	CASSPSGSTDTQYF
TRBV11-3	many	TRBD1	TRBJ2-5	TGTGCCAGAAGCCCTAGACAGGGCCAAGAGAAACAGTACTTC	CARSPRQGQEKQYF
TRBV11-3	few	-	TRBJ2-1	TGTGCCAGCAGCTTAGCGGGGAGCCACAATGGGCAATTCTTC	CASSLAGSHNGQFF
TRBV20-1	once	-	TRBJ1-5	TGCAATGCTACGCCTACAGGGTCTCAGCCTCAGCATTTT	CNATPTGSQPQHF
TRBV24-1	few	-	TRBJ1-2	TGTGCCACCAGTGATGCCGTCAGGGGAGGCCGGGGCTACACCTTC	CATSDAVRGGRGYTF
TRBV6-1	medium-sized	TRBD2	TRBJ2-3	TGTGCCAGCAGTTCCGAGCACGGGACTATAACAGATACGCAGTATTTT	CASSSEHGTITDTQYF
TRBV20-1	-	-	TRBJ2-3	TGCATTGCTGAGCCCCATCGAAGCGCCACAGATACGCAGTATTTT	CIAEPHRSATDTQYF
TRBV20-1	large	TRBD2	TRBJ2-3	TGCAGTGCTAGGTATCCGGGACTAGCGGGAGTGGATACGCAGTATTTT	CSARYPGLAGVDTQYF
TRBV6-1	once	-	TRBJ2-3	TGTGCCAGCAGTGAGGGGTTGAGGCATACGCAGTATTTC	CASSEGLRHTQYF
TRBV11-3	-	-	TRBJ2-3	TGTGCCAGCAGCTCGGGGCTAGCAGATAGCACTGATACGCACTATTTT	CASSSGLADSTDTHYF
TRBV6-1	-	-	TRBJ1-3	TGTGAGAGCAGTGAAGGTACAACAGGAAACACCATATATTTT	CESSEGTTGNTIYF
TRBV28	-	-	TRBJ1-1	TGTGTCAGCTCTCGGGGGGGCGGTAGCACTGAAGCTTTCTTT	CVSSRGGGSTEAFF
TRBV7-9	-	-	TRBJ2-7	TGTGTCAGCAGTTTATTAGTTCTATCGGACGGTACCTACGAGCAGTACTTC	CVSSLLVLSDGTYEQYF
TRBV12-3/TRBV12-4	-	-	TRBJ1-2	TGTGCCAGCAGTTTTGGGGACGACTATGGCTACACCTTC	CASSFGDDYGYTF
TRBV20-1	-	-	TRBJ2-7	TGCAATGCTCCCCTCGGCGGACGAGCCTACGAGCAGTACTTC	CNAPLGGRAYEQYF
TRBV28	-	-	TRBJ1-5	TGTGACAGCAGAAAAGACCCCGGACAGCACCAGCATTTT	CDSRKDPGQHQHF
TRBV6-1	-	-	TRBJ1-1	TGTATCAGCAGTCAACTACAGGGGAACACTGAAGCTTTCTTT	CISSQLQGNTEAFF
TRBV20-1	-	-	TRBJ2-7	TGCAGTGCTAGAGACGCGGGGAACCACTACGAACAGTACTTC	CSARDAGNHYEQYF
TRBV10-3	-	TRBD2	TRBJ2-6	TGTGCCATCAGTGAGTCGACTAGCAGGAGTGAGGTTGGGGCCAACGTCCTGACTTTC	CAISESTSRSEVGANVLTF
TRBV20-1	many	TRBD2	TRBJ2-4	TGCAGTGCTAGAGGCCCATTAAGCGGGAGAAACATTCAGTACTTC	CSARGPLSGRNIQYF
TRBV20-1	-	TRBD1	TRBJ1-5	TGCATTGCTAGAGGACAGGCTGATCAGCCCCAGCATTTT	CIARGQADQPQHF
TRBV28	many	-	TRBJ2-7	TGTGCCACTACGCAAGGACGGATCGGGCAGTACTTC	CATTQGRIGQYF
TRBV11-3	few	TRBD2	TRBJ2-1	TGTGCCAGCAGCCTTAGCGGGAGCGCGTCAAAGGACAATGAGCAGTTCTTC	CASSLSGSASKDNEQFF
TRBV6-1	-	-	TRBJ1-3	TGTGCCAGCAACCCGTCGGTGAACTCTGGAAACACCATATATTTT	CASNPSVNSGNTIYF
TRBV5-4	-	TRBD1	TRBJ2-6	TGTGCCAGCTGCTCTGACAGGGGGGCGTCTGGGACCAACGTCCTGACTTTC	CASCSDRGASGTNVLTF
TRBV6-5	-	-	TRBJ2-2	TGTGCCAACAGGCGGGATAACCGGAACACCGGGGAGCTGTTTTTT	CANRRDNRNTGELFF
TRBV14	-	-	TRBJ2-3	TGTGCCAGCATCCAAGCCCCAGGGCGTGGTAGTAACACAGTTACGCAGTATTTT	CASIQAPGRGSNTVTQYF
TRBV20-1	-	TRBD1	TRBJ1-2	TGCTGTGCTGGGTCCGGGACAGCACACTTC	CCAGSGTAHF
TRBV5-1	-	-	TRBJ1-1	TGCGCCAGCAGCTTGGACAGTCTGAACACTGAAGCTTTCTTT	CASSLDSLNTEAFF
TRBV6-6	-	-	TRBJ1-1	TGTGCCAGCGGTTACCAGTACACTGATGCTTTCTTT	CASGYQYTDAFF
TRBV29-1	many	TRBD1	TRBJ2-7	TGCAGCGTTACAGGACAGGGGGCGGGGGAGCAGTACTTC	CSVTGQGAGEQYF
TRBV11-3	-	-	TRBJ2-1	TGCGCCAGCAGATTAGGACCGTCCCGTGGCAATGAGCAGTTCTTC	CASRLGPSRGNEQFF
TRBV12-3/TRBV12-4	medium-sized	-	TRBJ2-7	TGTGCCAGCAGTTCCTGGCAGCAGGGGGGCTCCTACGAGCAGTACTTC	CASSSWQQGGSYEQYF